This T cell receptor (beta chain) was recorded in a study of T cells in Graves' hyperthyroidism and ophthalmopathy. Amplification targeted TCR beta CDR3 regions from RNA transcripts. The HTBI set primed first-round TCR CDR3 RT-PCR. TCRdb reprocessed the multiplex PCR reads via MiXCR and lists one record per CDR3 protein. Here the sample spans roughly 700,000 distinct CDR3 sequences, over 35% being singletons. Each 10 ml fresh peripheral blood draw supplied the PBMCs. This clonotype came up many times. The CDR3 contains 15 residues. CDR1 and CDR2 from the germline V gene are SGHAT and FQNNGV. V shed 1 base and J 5 bases; nucleotides not matched to a gene: 0.

The receptor was isolated from a woman aged 40 to 50 with Graves' hyperthyroidism. The chain recombines TRBV11-2 with TRBJ2-2, with TRBD2 matching 11 bases. The specimen was blood. CDR3 coding DNA: TGTGCCAGCAGCTTAGTAGCGGGAGGGACCGGGGAGCTGTTTTTT. Its translation: CASSLVAGGTGELFF.